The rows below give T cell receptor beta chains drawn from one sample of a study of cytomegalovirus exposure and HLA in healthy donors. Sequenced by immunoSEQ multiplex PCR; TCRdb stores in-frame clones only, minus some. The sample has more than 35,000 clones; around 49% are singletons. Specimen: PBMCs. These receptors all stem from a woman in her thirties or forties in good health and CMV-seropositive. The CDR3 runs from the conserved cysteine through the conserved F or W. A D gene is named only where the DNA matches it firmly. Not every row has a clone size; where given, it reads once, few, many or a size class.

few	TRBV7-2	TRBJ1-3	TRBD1	CASSLRGQGVPGNTIYF	TGTGCCAGCAGCTTAAGAGGACAGGGTGTACCTGGAAACACCATATATTTT
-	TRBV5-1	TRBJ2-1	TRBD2	CASSSVGAGYEQFF	TGCGCCAGCAGCTCCGTCGGAGCGGGGTATGAGCAGTTCTTC
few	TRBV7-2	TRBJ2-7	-	CASSLVLGQYEQYF	TGTGCCAGCAGCTTAGTGCTGGGGCAATACGAGCAGTACTTC
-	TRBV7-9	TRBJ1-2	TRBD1	CASRGQGNYGYTF	TGTGCCAGCAGGGGACAGGGTAACTATGGCTACACCTTC
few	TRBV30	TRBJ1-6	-	CAWSPTRPGISPLHF	TGTGCCTGGAGTCCGACCAGGCCAGGGATTTCACCCCTCCACTTT
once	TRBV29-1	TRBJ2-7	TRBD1	CSVEGTGVHEQYF	TGCAGCGTTGAGGGGACAGGGGTTCACGAGCAGTACTTC
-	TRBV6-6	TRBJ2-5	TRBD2	CASSLDLAGQETQYF	TGTGCCAGCAGTTTAGATCTAGCGGGGCAAGAGACCCAGTACTTC
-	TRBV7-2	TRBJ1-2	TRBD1	CASSSPTGLRGYTF	TGTGCCAGCAGCTCCCCGACAGGGTTGAGGGGCTACACCTTC
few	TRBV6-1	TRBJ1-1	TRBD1	CASSDPGGFSTEAFF	TGTGCCAGCAGTGACCCAGGGGGCTTCTCCACTGAAGCTTTCTTT
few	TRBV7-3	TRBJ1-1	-	CASSPHPSTGGTEAFF	TGTGCCAGCAGCCCTCACCCGTCTACGGGGGGAACTGAAGCTTTCTTT
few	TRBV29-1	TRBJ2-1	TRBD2	CSVQTSGGPNEQFF	TGCAGCGTCCAGACTAGCGGGGGGCCCAATGAGCAGTTCTTC
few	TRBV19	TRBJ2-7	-	CASSIDSGNEQYF	TGTGCCAGTAGTATAGATTCAGGGAACGAGCAGTACTTC
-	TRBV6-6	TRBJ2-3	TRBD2	CASRNLAGGGDTQYF	TGTGCCAGCAGAAATCTAGCGGGGGGCGGGGATACGCAGTATTTT
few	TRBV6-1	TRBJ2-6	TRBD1	CAAPGQEAGANVLTF	TGTGCCGCACCGGGACAGGAGGCCGGGGCCAACGTCCTGACTTTC
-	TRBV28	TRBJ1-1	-	CASSPPGYTEAFF	TGTGCCAGCAGTCCCCCGGGGTACACTGAAGCTTTCTTT
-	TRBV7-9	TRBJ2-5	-	CASSLDSLTETQYF	TGTGCCAGCAGCTTAGACTCTCTTACAGAGACCCAGTACTTC
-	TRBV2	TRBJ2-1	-	CASSERRRDYNEQFF	TGTGCCAGCAGTGAACGGCGACGGGACTACAATGAGCAGTTCTTC
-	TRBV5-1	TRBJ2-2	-	CASSLDSANTGELFF	TGCGCCAGCAGCCTGGACAGTGCGAACACCGGGGAGCTGTTTTTT
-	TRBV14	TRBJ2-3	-	CASSQVGGTTTDTQYF	TGTGCCAGCAGCCAAGTGGGGGGTACCACGACAGATACGCAGTATTTT
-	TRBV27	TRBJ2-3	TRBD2	CASRLAQTDTQYF	TGTGCCAGCCGACTAGCGCAGACAGATACGCAGTATTTT
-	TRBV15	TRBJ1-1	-	CATSPRGWDTEAFF	TGTGCCACCAGCCCCCGAGGATGGGACACTGAAGCTTTCTTT
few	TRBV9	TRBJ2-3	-	CASSVSGAGTDTQYF	TGTGCCAGCAGCGTAAGTGGGGCCGGCACAGATACGCAGTATTTT
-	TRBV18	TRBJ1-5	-	CASSTQGQNQPQHF	TGTGCCAGCTCAACTCAAGGACAGAATCAGCCCCAGCATTTT
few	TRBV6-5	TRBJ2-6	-	CASSLQAYSGANVLTF	TGTGCCAGCAGTTTACAGGCTTACTCTGGGGCCAACGTCCTGACTTTC
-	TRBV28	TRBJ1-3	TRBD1	CASRGPGQHYSGNTIYF	TGTGCCAGCAGGGGCCCGGGACAGCATTACTCTGGAAACACCATATATTTT
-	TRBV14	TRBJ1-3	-	CASSPRIGNTIYF	TGTGCCAGCAGCCCGCGGATAGGAAACACCATATATTTT
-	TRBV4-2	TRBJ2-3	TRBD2	CASSRAAAGGPYTQYF	TGTGCCAGCAGCCGCGCAGCAGCGGGGGGGCCATATACGCAGTATTTT
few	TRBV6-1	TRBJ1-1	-	CASISDTLNTEAFF	TGTGCCAGCATCTCGGACACCTTGAACACTGAAGCTTTCTTT
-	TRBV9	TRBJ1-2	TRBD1	CASSVEPRQGDGYTF	TGTGCCAGCAGCGTAGAGCCCCGACAGGGGGATGGCTACACCTTC
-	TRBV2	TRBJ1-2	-	CASLPTGTNYGYTF	TGTGCCAGCCTCCCCACCGGGACTAACTATGGCTACACCTTC